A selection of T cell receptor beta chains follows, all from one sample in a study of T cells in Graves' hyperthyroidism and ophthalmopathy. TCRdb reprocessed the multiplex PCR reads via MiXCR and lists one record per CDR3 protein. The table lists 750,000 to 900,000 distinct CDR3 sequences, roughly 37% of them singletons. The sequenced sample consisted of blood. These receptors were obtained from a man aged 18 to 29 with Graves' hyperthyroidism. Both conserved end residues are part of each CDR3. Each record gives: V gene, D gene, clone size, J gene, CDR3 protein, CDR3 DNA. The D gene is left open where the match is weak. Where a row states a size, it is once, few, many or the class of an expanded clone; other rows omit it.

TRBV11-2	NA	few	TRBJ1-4	CASSPNGQSATNEKLFF	TGTGCCAGCAGCCCCAACGGACAGAGTGCAACTAATGAAAAACTGTTTTTT
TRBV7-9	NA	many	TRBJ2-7	CASSLAGQSNEQYF	TGTGCCAGCAGCTTAGCGGGGCAGTCGAACGAGCAGTACTTC
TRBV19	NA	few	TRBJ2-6	CASSIVGAGANVLTF	TGTGCCAGTAGTATAGTAGGGGCCGGGGCCAACGTCCTGACTTTC
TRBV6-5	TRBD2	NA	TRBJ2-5	CASRSSGAPTQYF	TGTGCCAGCAGATCCAGCGGGGCCCCCACCCAGTACTTC
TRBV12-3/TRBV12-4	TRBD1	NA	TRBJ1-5	CASSRTGESNQPQHF	TGTGCCAGCAGTCGGACAGGAGAAAGCAATCAGCCCCAGCATTTT
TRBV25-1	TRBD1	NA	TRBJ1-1	CASSEYYVGRGTNTEAFF	TGTGCCAGCAGTGAATATTACGTGGGCAGGGGGACCAACACTGAAGCTTTCTTT
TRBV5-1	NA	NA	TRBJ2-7	CASTPVGSSYEQYF	TGTGCCAGCACCCCTGTGGGATCCTCCTACGAGCAGTACTTC
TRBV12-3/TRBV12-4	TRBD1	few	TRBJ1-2	CASGPGGNGYTF	TGTGCCAGCGGCCCAGGGGGGAATGGCTACACCTTC
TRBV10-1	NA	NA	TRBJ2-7	CASSRQSQGLAYEQYF	TGCGCCAGCAGTAGACAGAGCCAGGGGCTGGCCTACGAGCAGTACTTC
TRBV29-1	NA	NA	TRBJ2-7	CSYRREQYF	TGCAGCTATAGGCGCGAGCAGTACTTC
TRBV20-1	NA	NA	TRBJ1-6	CSARAGEGSPLHF	TGCAGTGCTAGGGCGGGGGAGGGATCACCCCTCCACTTT
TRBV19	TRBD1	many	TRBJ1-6	CASSIGQGHSPLHF	TGTGCCAGTAGTATTGGACAGGGACATTCACCCCTCCACTTT
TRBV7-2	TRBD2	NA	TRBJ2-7	CASSLAGGFNEQYF	TGTGCCAGCAGCTTGGCGGGGGGGTTCAACGAGCAGTACTTC
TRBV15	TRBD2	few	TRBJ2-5	CATSRDLLAGGSRETQYF	TGTGCCACCAGCAGAGATCTACTAGCGGGGGGCTCGAGGGAGACCCAGTACTTC
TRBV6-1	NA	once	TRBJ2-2	CASSSPGFGELFF	TGTGCCAGCAGTTCCCCAGGGTTCGGGGAGCTGTTTTTT
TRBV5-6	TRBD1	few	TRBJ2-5	CASSGSGQGSETQYF	TGTGCCAGCAGCGGCTCAGGACAGGGGAGCGAGACCCAGTACTTC
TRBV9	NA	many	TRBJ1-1	CASSVAGQLNTEAFF	TGTGCCAGCAGCGTAGCCGGACAGCTGAACACTGAAGCTTTCTTT
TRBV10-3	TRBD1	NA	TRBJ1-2	CASSARDRDGYTF	TGTGCCAGCAGTGCCCGGGACAGAGATGGCTACACCTTC
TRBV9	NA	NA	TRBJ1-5	CASSVAGSGQPQHF	TGTGCCAGCAGCGTAGCTGGTTCGGGACAGCCCCAGCATTTT
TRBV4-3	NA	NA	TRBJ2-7	CASSQERVYYEQYF	TGCGCCAGCAGCCAAGAGCGCGTCTACTACGAGCAGTACTTC
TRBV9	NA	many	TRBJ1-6	CASSVRELGNSPLHF	TGTGCCAGCAGCGTAAGGGAGTTGGGTAATTCACCCCTCCACTTT
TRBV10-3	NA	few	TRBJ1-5	CASSHSVSNQPQHF	TGTGCCAGCAGTCACAGTGTTAGCAATCAGCCCCAGCATTTT
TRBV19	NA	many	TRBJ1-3	CASSTPPRNTIYF	TGTGCCAGTAGTACACCGCCGAGAAACACCATATATTTT
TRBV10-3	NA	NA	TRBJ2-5	CATDSGLSGETQYF	TGTGCCACCGACTCGGGACTTTCGGGGGAGACCCAGTACTTC
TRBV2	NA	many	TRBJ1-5	CASSPWTDSNQPQHF	TGTGCCAGCAGCCCTTGGACAGATAGCAATCAGCCCCAGCATTTT
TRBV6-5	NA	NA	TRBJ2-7	CASSSRMDGNYEQYF	TGTGCCAGCAGTTCCAGAATGGACGGGAACTACGAGCAGTACTTC
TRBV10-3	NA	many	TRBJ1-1	CAISDRVGAEAFF	TGTGCCATCAGTGATCGGGTGGGGGCTGAAGCTTTCTTT
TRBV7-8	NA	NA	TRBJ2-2	CASSLVGRASAGELFF	TGTGCCAGCAGCTTAGTTGGCAGGGCGTCCGCCGGGGAGCTGTTTTTT
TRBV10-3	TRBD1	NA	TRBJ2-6	CATRTGTDTGANVLTF	TGTGCCACACGGACAGGGACTGACACTGGGGCCAACGTCCTGACTTTC
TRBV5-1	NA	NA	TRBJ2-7	CASSARSSYEQYF	TGCGCCAGCAGCGCCCGAAGCTCCTACGAGCAGTACTTC
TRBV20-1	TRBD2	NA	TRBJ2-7	CSATTSGIHSEQYF	TGCAGTGCCACTACTAGCGGGATTCACTCCGAGCAGTACTTC
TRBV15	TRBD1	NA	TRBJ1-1	CATSRKRSGTGVEDAFF	TGTGCCACCAGCCGAAAGAGGTCCGGGACAGGGGTGGAAGATGCTTTCTTT
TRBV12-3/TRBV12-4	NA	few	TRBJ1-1	CASKRVAPANTEAFF	TGTGCCAGCAAAAGGGTTGCCCCAGCGAACACTGAAGCTTTCTTT
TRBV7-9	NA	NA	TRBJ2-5	CASSLAAGPPKHHF	TGTGCCAGCAGCTTAGCGGCGGGACCTCCGAAACACCACTTC
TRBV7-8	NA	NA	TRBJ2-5	CASTPARTDRQETQYF	TGCGCCAGCACCCCGGCACGCACAGACAGACAAGAGACCCAGTACTTC